The rows below give T cell receptor beta chains drawn from one sample of a study of blood T cell repertoires in COVID-19. Using immunoSEQ multiplex PCR, the repertoire was profiled, and TCRdb retains in-frame clones only, with some absent. The sample has around 56,000 clones; about 73% are singletons. Source material: peripheral blood. Receptors originate from a woman in her forties or fifties with active or convalescent COVID-19. The CDR3 runs from the conserved cysteine through the conserved F or W. Fields, in order: J gene, V gene, clone size, D gene, CDR3 protein, CDR3 DNA. A D gene is named only where the DNA matches it firmly. Clone size appears in some rows only: once, few, many, or a class for an expanded clone.

>TRBJ2-7|TRBV30|NA|TRBD1
CAWSDRGARQYF
TGTGCCTGGAGTGACAGGGGGGCCAGGCAGTACTTC
>TRBJ2-1|TRBV6-6|NA|NA
CASARVKVNEQFF
TGTGCCAGCGCGAGGGTAAAGGTCAATGAGCAGTTCTTC
>TRBJ2-1|TRBV7-8|NA|NA
CASSLNLLGGNEQFF
TGTGCCAGCAGCTTAAATCTTCTAGGGGGCAATGAGCAGTTCTTC
>TRBJ2-5|TRBV28|NA|NA
CASSAPSWGVVSQYF
TGTGCCAGCAGTGCGCCTTCATGGGGGGTTGTGTCCCAGTACTTC
>TRBJ2-7|TRBV21-1|NA|NA
CASSKLPALGASSYEQYF
TGTGCCAGCAGCAAATTACCCGCGTTGGGCGCGAGCTCCTACGAGCAGTACTTC
>TRBJ1-5|TRBV27|hyperexpanded|NA
CASGTGRQPQHF
TGTGCCAGTGGAACAGGTCGGCAGCCCCAGCATTTT
>TRBJ2-1|TRBV19|few|NA
CASSIQVSSYNEQFF
TGTGCCAGTAGTATACAGGTCAGCTCCTACAATGAGCAGTTCTTC
>TRBJ1-2|TRBV19|NA|NA
CASSMIQGAGGYTF
TGTGCCAGTAGTATGATCCAGGGCGCGGGAGGCTACACCTTC
>TRBJ1-1|TRBV28|NA|TRBD1
CASRDREAEAFF
TGTGCCAGCCGGGACAGGGAGGCTGAAGCTTTCTTT
>TRBJ1-6|TRBV3-1/TRBV3-2|NA|NA
CASSQDSANSPLHF
TGTGCCAGCAGCCAAGATAGCGCAAATTCACCCCTCCACTTT
>TRBJ2-1|TRBV9|NA|TRBD1
CASSVSWDRAFGEQFF
TGTGCCAGCAGCGTCAGCTGGGACAGGGCCTTCGGGGAGCAGTTCTTC
>TRBJ1-2|TRBV6-5|NA|NA
CASRDTANYGYTF
TGTGCCAGCAGGGACACAGCTAACTATGGCTACACCTTC
>TRBJ2-7|TRBV6-5|NA|TRBD1
CASRVGQGTGEQYF
TGTGCCAGCAGGGTGGGACAGGGGACGGGAGAGCAGTACTTC
>TRBJ1-1|TRBV29-1|NA|NA
CSVTILNTEAFF
TGCAGCGTCACCATACTAAACACTGAAGCTTTCTTT
>TRBJ2-1|TRBV19|NA|TRBD2
CASRRTSGRNEQFF
TGTGCCAGTAGACGGACTAGCGGGAGAAATGAGCAGTTCTTC
>TRBJ2-7|TRBV19|NA|TRBD1
CASSMGQGYYEQYF
TGTGCCAGTAGTATGGGACAGGGCTACTACGAGCAGTACTTC
>TRBJ2-3|TRBV7-9|NA|NA
CASSPSGSGADTQYF
TGTGCCAGCAGCCCTAGCGGCTCAGGGGCAGATACGCAGTATTTT
>TRBJ2-2|TRBV28|NA|TRBD2
CASSFPTAGEGNTGELFF
TGTGCCAGCAGTTTCCCCACGGCGGGAGAGGGGAACACCGGGGAGCTGTTTTTT
>TRBJ1-6|TRBV20-1|NA|NA
CSASPQGMGSPLHF
TGCAGTGCTAGTCCCCAGGGAATGGGATCACCCCTCCACTTT
>TRBJ1-4|TRBV2|NA|TRBD1
CASRMTGQKNEKLFF
TGTGCCAGCAGGATGACGGGACAGAAAAATGAAAAACTGTTTTTT
>TRBJ1-6|TRBV10-3|NA|TRBD1
CAISTRQGNSPLHF
TGTGCCATCAGTACCCGACAGGGCAATTCACCCCTCCACTTT
>TRBJ2-3|TRBV18|NA|TRBD1
CASSRETGGVDTQYF
TGTGCCAGCTCACGGGAGACAGGGGGCGTAGATACGCAGTATTTT
>TRBJ1-3|TRBV19|NA|NA
CASSVLSGNTIYF
TGTGCCAGCAGTGTCCTCTCTGGAAACACCATATATTTT
>TRBJ2-5|TRBV14|NA|NA
CASSQDQGHQETQYF
TGTGCCAGCAGCCAAGATCAGGGTCACCAAGAGACCCAGTACTTC
>TRBJ1-5|TRBV28|NA|TRBD1
CASSPPGQGRQPQHF
TGTGCCAGCAGCCCCCCCGGACAGGGACGGCAGCCCCAGCATTTT
>TRBJ2-5|TRBV5-1|NA|NA
CASSLDRTIQETQYF
TGCGCCAGCAGCTTGGATAGGACAATTCAAGAGACCCAGTACTTC
>TRBJ2-5|TRBV28|NA|TRBD1
CASRPRTGGETQYF
TGTGCCAGCAGGCCCCGGACAGGGGGTGAGACCCAGTACTTC
>TRBJ1-2|TRBV27|NA|NA
CASSPRGGASYGYTF
TGTGCCAGCAGTCCCCGGGGGGGGGCAAGCTATGGCTACACCTTC
>TRBJ1-6|TRBV28|once|NA
CASSFFPENSPLHF
TGTGCCAGCAGTTTCTTCCCGGAGAATTCACCCCTCCACTTT
>TRBJ1-2|TRBV5-4|NA|TRBD1
CASSPTGGYGYTF
TGTGCCAGCAGCCCGACAGGGGGCTATGGCTACACCTTC
>TRBJ1-5|TRBV9|NA|TRBD1
CASSGPDRDPYSNQPQHF
TGTGCCAGCAGCGGACCGGACAGGGACCCCTATAGCAATCAGCCCCAGCATTTT
>TRBJ2-7|TRBV2|NA|NA
CASSEVREGGEQYF
TGTGCCAGCAGTGAAGTCAGGGAAGGTGGCGAGCAGTACTTC
>TRBJ2-6|TRBV10-3|NA|NA
CAIRLSSGANVLTF
TGTGCCATCAGGCTTAGCTCTGGGGCCAACGTCCTGACTTTC
>TRBJ2-7|TRBV3-1/TRBV3-2|NA|TRBD2
CASSQGLASTYEQYF
TGTGCCAGCAGCCAGGGACTAGCGTCTACCTACGAGCAGTACTTC
>TRBJ2-2|TRBV7-9|NA|NA
CASRPRAGTSDTGELFF
TGTGCCAGCAGGCCCCGGGCGGGGACCTCGGACACCGGGGAGCTGTTTTTT
>TRBJ1-5|TRBV19|NA|TRBD1
CASSHGTGGRNQPQHF
TGTGCCAGTAGTCACGGGACAGGGGGCCGTAATCAGCCCCAGCATTTT
>TRBJ2-1|TRBV5-8|NA|TRBD2
CASSLWASGSDEQFF
TGTGCCAGCAGCCTGTGGGCTAGCGGGAGTGATGAGCAGTTCTTC
>TRBJ2-5|TRBV2|many|TRBD2
CAMSTSVQETQYF
TGTGCCATGTCGACTAGCGTCCAAGAGACCCAGTACTTC
>TRBJ2-1|TRBV2|NA|TRBD2
CASSEAAGHNEQFF
TGTGCCAGCAGTGAAGCAGCGGGGCACAATGAGCAGTTCTTC
>TRBJ1-5|TRBV30|NA|TRBD1
CAAGTGRQPQHF
TGTGCCGCCGGGACAGGGCGCCAGCCCCAGCATTTT
>TRBJ2-2|TRBV9|NA|NA
CASSPYQGTGELFF
TGTGCCAGCAGCCCGTACCAGGGAACCGGGGAGCTGTTTTTT
>TRBJ2-1|TRBV27|NA|NA
CASSPRAYSYNEQFF
TGTGCCAGCAGCCCCAGAGCGTATTCCTACAATGAGCAGTTCTTC
>TRBJ2-3|TRBV7-9|NA|NA
CASSPPTSLDTQYF
TGTGCCAGCAGCCCCCCCACTTCTTTGGATACGCAGTATTTT
>TRBJ2-7|TRBV3-1/TRBV3-2|few|NA
CASSQARTEYSYEQYF
TGTGCCAGCAGCCAAGCTCGGACTGAGTACTCCTACGAGCAGTACTTC
>TRBJ2-2|TRBV7-6|NA|NA
CASSPFQSGTGELFF
TGTGCCAGCAGCCCCTTCCAGAGCGGCACCGGGGAGCTGTTTTTT
>TRBJ2-2|TRBV27|NA|NA
CASRRGTFSGDTGELFF
TGTGCCAGCAGAAGGGGGACGTTCAGCGGGGACACCGGGGAGCTGTTTTTT
>TRBJ1-1|TRBV2|NA|NA
CASSQMNTEAFF
TGTGCCAGCAGTCAAATGAACACTGAAGCTTTCTTT
>TRBJ2-5|TRBV2|few|NA
CASSAGAETQYF
TGTGCCAGCAGTGCAGGGGCGGAGACCCAGTACTTC
>TRBJ1-5|TRBV7-8|NA|NA
CASSRWRGGQPQHF
TGTGCCAGCAGCCGGTGGCGTGGCGGGCAGCCCCAGCATTTT
>TRBJ1-5|TRBV3-1/TRBV3-2|medium-sized|TRBD1
CASSPYNGQVQPQHF
TGTGCCAGCAGCCCATACAATGGACAGGTTCAGCCCCAGCATTTT
>TRBJ1-4|TRBV5-5|NA|NA
CASRRGARFFGTNEKLFF
TGTGCCAGCAGACGGGGGGCGAGATTTTTTGGGACTAATGAAAAACTGTTTTTT